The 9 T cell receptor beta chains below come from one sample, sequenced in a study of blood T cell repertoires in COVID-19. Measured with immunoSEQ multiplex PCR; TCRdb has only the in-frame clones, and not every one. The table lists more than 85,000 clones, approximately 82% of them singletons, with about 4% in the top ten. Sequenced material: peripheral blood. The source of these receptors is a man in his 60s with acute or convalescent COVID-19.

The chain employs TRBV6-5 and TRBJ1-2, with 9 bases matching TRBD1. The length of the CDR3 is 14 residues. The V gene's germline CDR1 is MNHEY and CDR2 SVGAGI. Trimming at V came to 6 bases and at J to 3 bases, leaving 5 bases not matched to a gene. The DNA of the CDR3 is TGTGCCAGCAGACAAACAGGGGGCGACTATGGCTACACCTTC. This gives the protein CASRQTGGDYGYTF.

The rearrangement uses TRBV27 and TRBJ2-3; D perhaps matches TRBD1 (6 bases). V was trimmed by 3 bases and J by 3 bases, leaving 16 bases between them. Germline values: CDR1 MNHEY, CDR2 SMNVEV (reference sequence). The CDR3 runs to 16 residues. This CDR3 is CASSLLRQRGTDTQYF. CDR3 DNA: TGTGCCAGCAGTTTGCTTAGACAAAGGGGGACAGATACGCAGTATTTT.

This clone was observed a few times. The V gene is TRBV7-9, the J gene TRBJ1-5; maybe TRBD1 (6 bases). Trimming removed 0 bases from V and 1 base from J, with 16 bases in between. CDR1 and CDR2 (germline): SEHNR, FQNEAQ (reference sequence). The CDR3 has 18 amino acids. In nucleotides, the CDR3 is TGTGCCAGCAGCTTAGCGGACAGCTTAGGGTACAGCAATCAGCCCCAGCATTTT. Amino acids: CASSLADSLGYSNQPQHF.

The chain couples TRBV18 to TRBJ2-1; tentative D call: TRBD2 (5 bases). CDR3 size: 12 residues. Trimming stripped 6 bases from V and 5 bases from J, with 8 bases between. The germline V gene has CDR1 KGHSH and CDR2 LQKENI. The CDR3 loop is CASSPRDNEQFF. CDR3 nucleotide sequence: TGTGCCAGCTCGCCGCGGGACAATGAGCAGTTCTTC.

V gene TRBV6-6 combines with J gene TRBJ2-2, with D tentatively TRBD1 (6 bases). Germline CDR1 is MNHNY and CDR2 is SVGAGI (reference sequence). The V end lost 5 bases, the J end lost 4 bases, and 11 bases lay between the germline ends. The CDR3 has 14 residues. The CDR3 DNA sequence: TGTGCCAGCAGTGGGCAGGGGAGCACCGGGGAGCTGTTTTTT. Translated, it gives CASSGQGSTGELFF.

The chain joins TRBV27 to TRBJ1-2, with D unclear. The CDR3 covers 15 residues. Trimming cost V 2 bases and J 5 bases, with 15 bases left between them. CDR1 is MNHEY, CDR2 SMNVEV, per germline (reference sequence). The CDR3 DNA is TGTGCCAGCAGTTTAGACGGGTCAGCCCCATATGGCTACACCTTC. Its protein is CASSLDGSAPYGYTF.

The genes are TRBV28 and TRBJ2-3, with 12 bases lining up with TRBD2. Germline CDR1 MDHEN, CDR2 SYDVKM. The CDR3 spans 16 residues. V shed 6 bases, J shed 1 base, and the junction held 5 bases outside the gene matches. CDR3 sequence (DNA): TGTGCCAGCAGCCCTAGCGGGAGGGCCGGCACAGATACGCAGTATTTT. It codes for CASSPSGRAGTDTQYF.

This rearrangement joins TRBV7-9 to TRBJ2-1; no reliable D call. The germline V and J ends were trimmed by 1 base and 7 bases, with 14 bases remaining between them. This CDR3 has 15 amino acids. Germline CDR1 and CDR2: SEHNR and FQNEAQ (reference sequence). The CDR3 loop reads CASSLGWAGGNEQFF. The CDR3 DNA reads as TGTGCCAGCAGCTTAGGTTGGGCAGGTGGGAATGAGCAGTTCTTC. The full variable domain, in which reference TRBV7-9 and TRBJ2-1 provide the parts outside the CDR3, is DTGVSQNPRHKITKRGQNVTFRCDPISEHNRLYWYRQTLGQGPEFLTYFQNEAQLEKSRLLSDRFSAERPKGSFSTLEIQRTEQGDSAMYLCASSLGWAGGNEQFFGPGTRLTVL.

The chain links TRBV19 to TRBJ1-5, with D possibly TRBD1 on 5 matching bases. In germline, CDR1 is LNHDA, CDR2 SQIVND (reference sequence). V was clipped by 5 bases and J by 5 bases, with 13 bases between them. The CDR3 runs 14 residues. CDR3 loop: CASSLRQRDQPQHF. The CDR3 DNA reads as TGTGCCAGTAGTCTCCGACAGCGGGATCAGCCCCAGCATTTT.